Listed below are T cell receptor beta chains from one sample, sequenced in a study of spatial heterogeneity in lung cancer. Each CDR3 protein is one row after TCRdb ran MiXCR on the 5' RACE reads. The sample contains 90,000 to 95,000 distinct CDR3 sequences, approximately 12% of which appear only once. The sequenced sample was PBMCs, obtained at surgery. All receptors come from a male donor with early-stage non-small cell lung cancer. The conserved cysteine and the conserved F or W are not part of the CDR3 here. The D gene is left open where the match is weak.

j_call	d_call	v_call	cdr3_aa
TRBJ2-5	-	TRBV7-2	ASSLGRLGKTQETQY
TRBJ1-3	-	TRBV2	ASSENHAGNTIY
TRBJ1-2	-	TRBV20-1	SAVGSDKGYGYT
TRBJ2-2	-	TRBV12-3/TRBV12-4	ASSFPLAGTGELF
TRBJ2-3	TRBD2	TRBV28	ASSLGLAMSTDTQY
TRBJ1-1	-	TRBV28	ASSLSGRMAF
TRBJ1-4	-	TRBV20-1	SASDRIKEKLF
TRBJ2-2	-	TRBV5-1	ASSPRQKGLAGELF
TRBJ2-7	-	TRBV11-2	ASSATGTLFYEQY
TRBJ2-7	-	TRBV28	ATLGFEQY
TRBJ1-1	TRBD1	TRBV6-1	ASSHEGQANTEAF
TRBJ2-7	-	TRBV20-1	SARPTLAGTSSYEQY
TRBJ1-5	-	TRBV28	ASRPMTQPQH
TRBJ2-7	TRBD1	TRBV20-1	SASGTGVYEQY
TRBJ2-5	-	TRBV4-1	ASSHRRGQETQY
TRBJ1-6	-	TRBV5-8	ASSLVSPLH
TRBJ2-5	-	TRBV5-1	ASSLGQTDETQY
TRBJ1-2	TRBD1	TRBV6-5	ASATSVGTGGTRDYGYT
TRBJ2-5	TRBD2	TRBV7-2	ASSLGLAGPETQY
TRBJ2-7	TRBD2	TRBV28	ASSSGGTIYEQY
TRBJ2-1	TRBD2	TRBV9	ASSVDSGRADEQF
TRBJ1-5	-	TRBV6-1	ASNRALDNQPQH
TRBJ1-1	TRBD1	TRBV20-1	SATTGRHTEAF
TRBJ1-1	-	TRBV12-3/TRBV12-4	ASSPEGNTEAF
TRBJ1-5	TRBD1	TRBV5-1	ASSWDGTGDQPQH
TRBJ1-5	-	TRBV6-2/TRBV6-3	ASSYAPGQPQH
TRBJ2-7	-	TRBV4-3	ASSQVRDSYEQY
TRBJ2-1	-	TRBV6-2/TRBV6-3	ASTELNEQF
TRBJ2-4	-	TRBV12-3/TRBV12-4	ASLPTGLIAKNIQY
TRBJ2-1	TRBD2	TRBV3-1	ATRRGGQVEQF
TRBJ2-7	-	TRBV7-9	ASSLLRYEQY
TRBJ2-5	-	TRBV12-3/TRBV12-4	ASSKGHLQETQY
TRBJ1-4	-	TRBV7-9	ASSLVGANEKLF
TRBJ1-5	TRBD1	TRBV28	ASSLYRGQGDQPQH
TRBJ1-4	-	TRBV7-9	ATQFATNEKLF
TRBJ2-5	TRBD1	TRBV7-8	ASSKDRETQY
TRBJ1-6	-	TRBV10-3	AIGEGEGYSPLH
TRBJ2-2	TRBD2	TRBV18	ASSTSGRTGELF
TRBJ2-1	-	TRBV5-1	ASSLRRLHDEQF